Listed below are T cell receptor beta chains from one sample, sequenced in a study of human T cells and chemical hapten exposure. TCRdb recomputed calls from the RACE reads with MiXCR, one row per CDR3 protein. The table lists approximately 85,000 distinct CDR3 sequences, about 10% of them singletons. The source was whole blood, collected in connection with sensitization to the hapten diphenylcyclopropenone (DPC). The origin of the receptors is a woman in her 30s with alopecia areata. Some clones in this sample may be carry-over from other donors' samples. Each CDR3 is given with its conserved first and last residue. The D gene is left open where the match is weak. A clone size is listed for some rows: how often the clone was seen (once, few, many), or a class if it is expanded.

clone size,V gene,J gene,D gene,CDR3 protein,CDR3 DNA
.,TRBV12-3/TRBV12-4,TRBJ1-4,.,CASSSQTGGEKLFF,TGTGCCAGCAGTTCGCAGACTGGGGGTGAAAAACTGTTTTTT
many,TRBV6-6,TRBJ2-1,.,CATLTGVASNEQFF,TGTGCCACTTTAACGGGAGTAGCAAGCAATGAGCAGTTCTTC
many,TRBV7-2,TRBJ1-2,.,CASSLNRADGYTF,TGTGCCAGCAGCTTAAACAGGGCTGATGGCTACACCTTC
many,TRBV7-2,TRBJ2-1,TRBD1,CASSLTGTGLYNEQFF,TGTGCCAGCAGCTTAACCGGGACAGGGTTATACAATGAGCAGTTCTTC
.,TRBV11-2,TRBJ2-1,.,CASSPSGNEQFF,TGTGCCAGCAGCCCGTCTGGCAATGAGCAGTTCTTC
many,TRBV29-1,TRBJ2-6,.,CSVDTTGANVLTF,TGCAGCGTTGATACAACGGGGGCCAACGTCCTGACTTTC
many,TRBV18,TRBJ2-5,.,CASSPREGAPGTQYF,TGTGCCAGCTCACCGAGAGAAGGGGCCCCCGGGACCCAGTACTTC
many,TRBV5-6,TRBJ1-1,.,CASSPMGRDEAFF,TGTGCCAGCAGCCCAATGGGCAGGGATGAAGCTTTCTTT
many,TRBV5-1,TRBJ2-7,.,CASSTRESGEQYF,TGCGCCAGCAGCACCAGAGAATCGGGGGAGCAGTACTTC
few,TRBV28,TRBJ1-4,.,CASSSYRENEKLFF,TGTGCCAGCAGTTCCTACAGGGAGAATGAAAAACTGTTTTTT
.,TRBV7-6,TRBJ2-5,TRBD1,CASRGFDGTGGPTETQYF,TGTGCCAGCAGGGGGTTCGACGGGACAGGCGGACCGACAGAGACCCAGTACTTC
many,TRBV18,TRBJ1-1,.,CASSFQGEGTEAFF,TGTGCCAGCTCATTTCAGGGTGAGGGCACTGAAGCTTTCTTT
many,TRBV25-1,TRBJ2-2,TRBD1,CASGDRGHSTGELFF,TGTGCCAGCGGGGACAGGGGCCACTCCACCGGGGAGCTGTTTTTT
.,TRBV12-3/TRBV12-4,TRBJ2-7,TRBD2,CASNLAGREQYF,TGTGCCAGCAACCTAGCGGGTAGGGAGCAGTACTTC
many,TRBV20-1,TRBJ2-2,.,CSATNTGELFF,TGCAGTGCGACTAACACCGGGGAGCTGTTTTTT
.,TRBV14,TRBJ1-1,TRBD1,CASSQVWTGSTEAFF,TGTGCCAGCAGCCAAGTCTGGACAGGGAGTACTGAAGCTTTCTTT
.,TRBV29-1,TRBJ1-4,.,CSVEDRENEKLFF,TGCAGCGTTGAAGACAGGGAAAATGAAAAACTGTTTTTT
many,TRBV7-2,TRBJ1-1,TRBD1,CASRVQGDTEAFF,TGTGCCAGTAGAGTACAGGGGGACACTGAAGCTTTCTTT
many,TRBV7-2,TRBJ1-3,.,CASSLVVGSGNTIYF,TGTGCCAGCAGCTTAGTTGTGGGCTCTGGAAACACCATATATTTT
many,TRBV6-2/TRBV6-3,TRBJ2-7,TRBD2,CASSSRLAGDRYEQYF,TGTGCCAGCAGCTCCCGACTAGCGGGAGATCGATACGAGCAGTACTTC
.,TRBV27,TRBJ1-5,TRBD1,CASRRTGNQPQHF,TGTGCCAGCAGGAGGACAGGGAATCAGCCCCAGCATTTT
many,TRBV29-1,TRBJ2-3,.,CSVATGRPAADTQYF,TGCAGCGTTGCGACGGGTCGGCCCGCGGCAGATACGCAGTATTTT
.,TRBV28,TRBJ1-6,TRBD1,CASSQGASPLHF,TGTGCCAGCAGCCAGGGGGCATCTCCTCTCCACTTT
.,TRBV7-2,TRBJ1-1,.,CASSFGGQLEAFF,TGTGCCAGCAGCTTTGGAGGACAGCTTGAAGCTTTCTTT